The T cell receptor (beta chain) under discussion was sequenced for a study of radiotherapy plus CTLA-4 blockade in lung cancer. Study-wide results and caveats: Blood saw expansion of tumor-derived TCR clones after radiotherapy plus ipilimumab. Strongest reported response predictors: early blood clone changes and post-radiation interferon-beta.

Losses at the gene ends were 3 bases for V and 4 bases for J; bases not matched to a gene: 17. The CDR3 extends over 18 amino acids. Assay: immunoSEQ multiplex PCR; the TCRdb copy retains only in-frame clones and omits some. The sample has under 45,000 clones, more than 75% seen once. Concerning this clone: The antigen is unknown.

The V call is TRBV23-1, the J call TRBJ1-2; 7 nucleotides align to TRBD1. TRBV23-1 is reported as an ORF; its role is uncertain. The sequence was obtained from a human donor with non-small cell lung cancer that progressed on radiotherapy plus ipilimumab. Sequenced here: peripheral blood, sampled from a patient treated with radiotherapy plus ipilimumab. The CDR3 reads CASSHTDRAPLRGYGYTF. The CDR3 nucleotides are TGCGCCAGCAGTCACACCGACAGGGCCCCGCTTAGAGGCTATGGCTACACCTTC.